The present T cell receptor beta chain was sequenced within a study of T cell responses to AZD1222 COVID-19 vaccine. V was clipped by 2 bases and J by 4 bases, with 4 bases between them. The CDR3 consists of 12 residues. Germline CDR1 SGHDT, CDR2 YYEEEE. Overall study results and limits: In a largely white British group with more females than males, clonal diversity was possibly underestimated. Following two doses of AZD1222, Spike-specific TCR breadth and depth rose.

Turning to this clone: Its antigen is undetermined.

Clones were sequenced by immunoSEQ multiplex PCR, and TCRdb holds only the in-frame ones, with some missing. The sample has around 100,000 clones; around nine tenths are singletons. The material was peripheral blood, obtained on day 0 of AZD1222 vaccination. This receptor was obtained from an adult in good health. The chain couples TRBV5-6 to TRBJ1-5, with D uncertain. This CDR3 is CASSFMNQPQHF. In DNA form, the CDR3 reads TGTGCCAGCAGCTTCATGAATCAGCCCCAGCATTTT.